This T cell receptor (beta chain) was identified in a study of T cell repertoires in cytomegalovirus infection. This clonotype is a singleton in its sample. The antigen is not known. Overall study findings and caveats: Cumulative public TCR beta family frequency identified carriers of CMV plus the relevant HLA. Dominating the ex vivo response were TCR beta clonotypes that were CMV-specific and HLA-C-restricted.

TCRdb reanalysed the reads using MiXCR and keeps one entry per CDR3 protein. The sample has about 180,000 distinct CDR3 sequences; 13% to 15% are singletons. The sequenced sample was PBMCs. The source is a human donor in good health (CMV status not recorded). Some clones in this sample may be carry-over from other donors' samples.

For the CDR3, the DNA is TGTGCCAGCAGCCAACTCGGGGTTGGGAACACTGAAGCTTTCTTT. Translation: CASSQLGVGNTEAFF. The chain combines TRBV14 with TRBJ1-1; D is unclear. The germline V and J ends were trimmed by 2 bases and 1 base, with 11 bases remaining between them. This CDR3 has 15 residues. Looked up from germline, CDR1 is SGHDN and CDR2 is FVKESK.